This T cell receptor beta chain was identified during a study of blood T cell repertoires in COVID-19. V was cut by 4 bases and J by 4 bases, with 14 bases left in between. The germline V gene has CDR1 SGHTA and CDR2 FQGTGA. The CDR3 covers 15 residues. Method: immunoSEQ multiplex PCR; TCRdb's copy keeps in-frame clones and lacks some. The sample contains around 150,000 clones, approximately 80% of which appear only once. This sequence originates from a human donor in a cohort sampled during active COVID-19. This chain uses TRBV7-3 with TRBJ2-1, with D unclear. The sequencing input was peripheral blood. CDR3 coding DNA: TGTGCCAGCAGCTCTTCCACACAACCATACAATGAGCAGTTCTTC. Protein product: CASSSSTQPYNEQFF.